Listed below are T cell receptor beta chains from one sample, sequenced in a study of blood T cell repertoires in COVID-19. Profiled with immunoSEQ multiplex PCR; TCRdb holds only in-frame clones, not every one. The sample has about 310,000 clones; roughly 86% are singletons. The sample taken for sequencing was peripheral blood. These receptors all stem from a woman aged 50 to 60 who had recovered from COVID-19. Each CDR3 is given with its conserved first and last residue. The D gene is left open where the match is weak. Not all rows give a size; the values are once, few, many and, for expanded clones, a class.

CDR3 protein,CDR3 DNA,V gene,J gene,clone size,D gene
CAISAQGRNEQFF,TGTGCCATCAGCGCTCAGGGGCGCAATGAGCAGTTCTTC,TRBV10-3,TRBJ2-1,-,-
CASSTRRQQETQYF,TGTGCCAGCAGTACTCGGCGACAGCAAGAGACCCAGTACTTC,TRBV6-5,TRBJ2-5,-,-
CASSYDREETQYF,TGTGCCAGCAGCTACGACAGGGAAGAGACCCAGTACTTC,TRBV7-3,TRBJ2-5,-,TRBD1
CSVEDAGYEQYF,TGCAGCGTTGAAGATGCGGGCTACGAGCAGTACTTC,TRBV29-1,TRBJ2-7,once,-
CASSSRKRGGGITSTDTQYF,TGTGCCAGCAGTTCCCGGAAGAGGGGCGGGGGGATAACTAGCACAGATACGCAGTATTTT,TRBV27,TRBJ2-3,-,TRBD2
CATARGKDTEAFF,TGTGCCACCGCTCGGGGGAAGGACACTGAAGCTTTCTTT,TRBV10-3,TRBJ1-1,-,-
CASSYGLLRGYTF,TGTGCCAGCAGCTACGGACTTCTCAGGGGCTACACCTTC,TRBV11-2,TRBJ1-2,-,-
CASSQDPGRTYGYTF,TGCGCCAGCAGCCAAGATCCTGGACGGACTTATGGCTACACCTTC,TRBV4-3,TRBJ1-2,-,-
CASSYGVSGGADTQYF,TGTGCCAGCAGTTACGGGGTTAGCGGGGGGGCAGATACGCAGTATTTT,TRBV6-6,TRBJ2-3,-,TRBD2
CASSPRASGETQYF,TGTGCCAGCAGCCCCCGGGCCAGCGGAGAGACCCAGTACTTC,TRBV7-9,TRBJ2-5,-,-
CAISESRTGGAGQPQHF,TGTGCCATCAGTGAGTCCCGGACAGGGGGCGCCGGGCAGCCCCAGCATTTT,TRBV10-3,TRBJ1-5,-,TRBD1
CASSLLLGSGSGYEQFF,TGTGCCAGCAGCTTATTGCTTGGGAGCGGGAGTGGGTATGAGCAGTTCTTC,TRBV7-9,TRBJ2-1,-,TRBD2
CASSVESQGFSSGNTIYF,TGTGCCAGCAGCGTAGAAAGCCAGGGGTTCAGCTCTGGAAACACCATATATTTT,TRBV9,TRBJ1-3,-,-
CASSAGVNSGNTIYF,TGTGCCAGCAGTGCAGGGGTTAATTCTGGAAACACCATATATTTT,TRBV6-1,TRBJ1-3,-,-
CATSLTDTQYF,TGTGCCACCAGCCTGACAGATACGCAGTATTTT,TRBV15,TRBJ2-3,-,-
CASSSTVSGTQYF,TGTGCCAGCAGCTCGACAGTGTCGGGGACCCAGTACTTC,TRBV6-5,TRBJ2-5,-,-
CASSPVSPTAGGKNIQYF,TGTGCCAGCTCACCAGTTTCGCCCACGGCTGGAGGCAAAAACATTCAGTACTTC,TRBV18,TRBJ2-4,-,-
CASSPSGGVDTQYF,TGTGCCAGTAGTCCTAGCGGGGGGGTGGATACGCAGTATTTT,TRBV19,TRBJ2-3,-,TRBD2
CASSPPTGLRTEAFF,TGTGCCAGCTCACCACCGACAGGGTTGCGGACTGAAGCTTTCTTT,TRBV18,TRBJ1-1,-,TRBD1
CASSSVGRTEAFF,TGTGCCAGCAGCTCGGTGGGGCGGACTGAAGCTTTCTTT,TRBV7-2,TRBJ1-1,-,-
CASSEGQGYQPQHF,TGTGCCAGCAGTGAAGGACAGGGTTATCAGCCCCAGCATTTT,TRBV6-1,TRBJ1-5,-,TRBD1
CASSLQGSEKLFF,TGTGCCAGCAGCCTACAGGGTAGTGAAAAACTGTTTTTT,TRBV5-4,TRBJ1-4,many,-
CASSRGQNTDTQYF,TGTGCCAGCAGCCGAGGACAGAACACAGATACGCAGTATTTT,TRBV11-3,TRBJ2-3,-,-
CASSYDRVRTEAFF,TGTGCCAGCAGTTACGACAGGGTTCGGACTGAAGCTTTCTTT,TRBV6-2/TRBV6-3,TRBJ1-1,-,TRBD1
CASSPRPGDTQYF,TGTGCCAGCTCACCACGGCCAGGAGATACGCAGTATTTT,TRBV18,TRBJ2-3,-,-
CASSDTGGSPLHF,TGTGCCAGCAGTGACACAGGGGGATCACCCCTCCACTTT,TRBV12-3/TRBV12-4,TRBJ1-6,-,TRBD1
CASTLQGTLYEQYF,TGTGCCAGCACCCTACAGGGAACCCTCTACGAGCAGTACTTC,TRBV6-6,TRBJ2-7,-,-
CASSPGIGPSNEQFF,TGTGCCAGCAGTCCGGGGATCGGACCGTCCAATGAGCAGTTCTTC,TRBV6-2/TRBV6-3,TRBJ2-1,few,-
CASSQTDRLSSHEQYF,TGTGCCAGCAGCCAAACTGACAGGTTGTCTTCCCACGAGCAGTACTTC,TRBV4-2,TRBJ2-7,-,-